This is a list of T cell receptor beta chains from one sample in a study of sequential checkpoint blockade in melanoma. Assay used: immunoSEQ multiplex PCR; TCRdb lists only in-frame clones, some missing. The sample records approximately 4,900 clones, around 40% being singletons. The sequences come from tumor tissue (inferred from file names), collected from a patient given nivolumab and ipilimumab in sequence. These receptors were collected from a human donor with melanoma. Each CDR3 is given with its conserved first and last residue. A D gene is named only where the DNA matches it firmly. Clone sizes are given selectively: once, few, many, or a class where the clone is expanded.

size | J | V | D | CDR3 | DNA
- | TRBJ1-4 | TRBV7-5 | - | CASSPLSRSGEKLFF | TGTGCCAGCAGCCCCTTAAGCAGGTCGGGTGAAAAACTGTTTTTT
- | TRBJ2-2 | TRBV5-1 | - | CASSVSGHTGELFF | TGCGCCAGCAGCGTGAGCGGGCACACCGGGGAGCTGTTTTTT
- | TRBJ1-5 | TRBV6-8 | TRBD1 | CASGATGGQATSSQPQHF | TGTGCCAGCGGTGCTACAGGGGGCCAAGCTACTTCAAGCCAGCCCCAGCATTTT
- | TRBJ2-1 | TRBV10-3 | - | CAISESPRGDEQFF | TGTGCCATCAGTGAGTCCCCAAGGGGGGATGAGCAGTTCTTC
- | TRBJ2-3 | TRBV30 | TRBD2 | CAWGLAGRTDTQYF | TGTGCCTGGGGACTAGCGGGTCGGACAGATACGCAGTATTTT
few | TRBJ1-1 | TRBV9 | - | CASSVRPSGEAFF | TGTGCCAGCAGCGTCAGACCCTCAGGGGAAGCTTTCTTT
- | TRBJ1-2 | TRBV28 | TRBD1 | CASSLSGRGPGYTF | TGTGCCAGCAGTTTATCGGGCAGGGGGCCTGGCTACACCTTC
medium-sized | TRBJ2-7 | TRBV11-3 | TRBD2 | CASSTGLPGGEQYF | TGTGCCAGCAGCACGGGACTGCCGGGGGGGGAGCAGTACTTC
- | TRBJ2-1 | TRBV5-1 | TRBD2 | CASSLVSGRARNEQFF | TGCGCCAGCAGCTTGGTCAGCGGGAGGGCAAGGAATGAGCAGTTCTTC
- | TRBJ1-2 | TRBV18 | - | CASSPPGLGGYTF | TGTGCCAGCTCACCACCGGGGTTGGGAGGCTACACCTTC
- | TRBJ2-1 | TRBV18 | - | CASSPIMGDEQFF | TGTGCCAGCTCACCAATTATGGGCGATGAGCAGTTCTTC
- | TRBJ2-1 | TRBV9 | - | CASSPHRDNEQFF | TGTGCCAGCAGCCCCCACAGGGACAATGAGCAGTTCTTC
- | TRBJ2-1 | TRBV19 | TRBD2 | CASSITGGTYNEQFF | TGTGCCAGTAGTATCACGGGGGGGACCTACAATGAGCAGTTCTTC
- | TRBJ2-5 | TRBV14 | - | CASSHPTGSQETQYF | TGTGCCAGCAGCCATCCCACCGGGTCTCAAGAGACCCAGTACTTC
- | TRBJ2-7 | TRBV9 | TRBD2 | CATRTSGKSYEQYF | TGTGCCACAAGGACTAGCGGGAAGTCCTACGAGCAGTACTTC
- | TRBJ1-5 | TRBV18 | TRBD1 | CASAQGGNQPQHF | TGTGCCAGCGCACAGGGGGGCAATCAGCCCCAGCATTTT
few | TRBJ1-2 | TRBV6-8 | TRBD1 | CASSLDRLYGYTF | TGTGCCAGCAGCCTGGACAGGCTCTATGGCTACACCTTC
few | TRBJ1-4 | TRBV25-1 | - | CASSERGGATNEKLFF | TGTGCCAGCAGTGAAAGAGGGGGGGCAACTAATGAAAAACTGTTTTTT
- | TRBJ2-1 | TRBV19 | TRBD1 | CASSEPGQTNEQFF | TGTGCCAGTAGTGAACCGGGACAGACTAATGAGCAGTTCTTC
- | TRBJ1-2 | TRBV28 | - | CASSLLRGHLGYTF | TGTGCCAGCAGTTTACTTCGAGGGCACCTTGGCTACACCTTC
few | TRBJ2-1 | TRBV18 | - | CASSPPAGQLYNEQFF | TGTGCCAGCTCACCACCGGCCGGACAGCTATACAATGAGCAGTTCTTC
few | TRBJ2-7 | TRBV28 | - | CASSFQGHYEQYF | TGTGCCAGCAGTTTTCAGGGACACTACGAGCAGTACTTC
few | TRBJ1-1 | TRBV11-3 | TRBD1 | CASSLGTGTTEAFF | TGTGCCAGCAGCTTAGGGACAGGGACTACTGAAGCTTTCTTT
- | TRBJ2-1 | TRBV19 | TRBD2 | CASSKGAGGRDNEQFF | TGTGCCAGTAGCAAGGGAGCGGGAGGGAGGGACAATGAGCAGTTCTTC
once | TRBJ2-6 | TRBV19 | TRBD1 | CASSAGQGSGANVLTF | TGTGCCAGTAGCGCCGGACAGGGCTCTGGGGCCAACGTCCTGACTTTC
- | TRBJ2-3 | TRBV5-1 | - | CASTRASGSVTQYF | TGCGCCAGCACCCGCGCGTCTGGAAGTGTTACGCAGTATTTT
few | TRBJ1-4 | TRBV29-1 | - | CSVRGYSLRGEKLFF | TGCAGCGTTCGAGGGTATTCCCTTAGGGGTGAAAAACTGTTTTTT
- | TRBJ2-3 | TRBV19 | - | CASSIGMSTDTQYF | TGTGCCAGTAGTATCGGGATGAGCACAGATACGCAGTATTTT
- | TRBJ2-1 | TRBV28 | - | CASSFAGTNEQFF | TGTGCCAGCAGTTTTGCGGGGACTAATGAGCAGTTCTTC
few | TRBJ2-7 | TRBV6-8 | - | CASRPTLGEQYF | TGTGCCAGCAGACCAACCTTAGGGGAGCAGTACTTC
- | TRBJ1-2 | TRBV28 | TRBD1 | CASSMSGTGGRNYGYTF | TGTGCCAGCAGCATGTCCGGGACAGGGGGCCGGAACTATGGCTACACCTTC
- | TRBJ2-7 | TRBV29-1 | - | CSVSDGRYEQYF | TGCAGCGTCTCCGACGGACGCTACGAGCAGTACTTC
- | TRBJ2-4 | TRBV19 | - | CASSITDIQYF | TGTGCCAGTAGTATAACCGACATTCAGTACTTC
- | TRBJ2-7 | TRBV10-3 | - | CAISESTTEQYF | TGTGCCATCAGTGAGTCGACGACCGAGCAGTACTTC
once | TRBJ2-2 | TRBV4-1 | - | CASSQVAGELFF | TGCGCCAGCAGCCAAGTCGCCGGGGAGCTGTTTTTT
- | TRBJ2-7 | TRBV19 | - | CASSSAQGSEQYF | TGTGCCAGTAGTTCCGCACAGGGTTCCGAGCAGTACTTC
- | TRBJ2-3 | TRBV30 | TRBD2 | CAWGEGTTYTDTQYF | TGTGCCTGGGGTGAAGGGACTACCTACACAGATACGCAGTATTTT
few | TRBJ2-7 | TRBV6-8 | - | CAISAGRDYEQYF | TGTGCCATCAGTGCCGGACGGGACTACGAGCAGTACTTC